The entry below describes one TCR delta chain. What it recognizes is unknown. The sample is drawn from a study of Vδ1+ human thymocytes. The study, taken as a whole, reports: Donors shared many TRG clonotypes but few TRD clonotypes. Despite high sort purity, about a fifth of thymic T cell receptor delta sequences were Vdelta2. In the thymus, TRG and TRD repertoires looked highly polyclonal with Gaussian CDR3 lengths.

After alphabeta T cell depletion, CD3+ Vdelta1+ Vdelta2- thymocytes were sorted. Vdelta1+ thymocyte sorts reached between about 98% and 99.6% purity. Extracted RNA was reverse transcribed into cDNA. Pooled V-gene forward primers with one constant-region reverse primer generated the CDR3 amplicons by multiplex PCR. TCRdb re-identified clones in the multiplex PCR reads via CATT. The data contain fewer than 90,000 delta-chain clones, around 35% of them seen just once; the ten biggest clones take up under 0.3%. CDR1 is TSWWSYY, CDR2 QGS, per germline. The V gene end was trimmed by 1 base and the J gene end by 0 bases; junction bases not matched to a gene: 4. The CDR3 spans 17 residues.

The clonotype originates from a boy younger than two who had congenital heart surgery. Material for sequencing was Vdelta1+ gamma-delta thymocytes from the thymus. Subset defined: FACS-sorted CD3+ TCRalphabeta- TCRVdelta1+ TCRVdelta2- thymocytes. This chain connects TRDV1 to TRDJ2; 8 bases are shared with TRDD3. The CDR3 bases are TGTGCTCTTGGGGAACCTTCTGGGGGACCTTTGACAGCACAACTCTTCTTT. It translates to CALGEPSGGPLTAQLFF.